What follows is one T cell receptor beta chain and its context. Antigen unknown. A single record per CDR3 protein comes from TCRdb applying MiXCR to the reads. In the table there are 150,000 to 200,000 distinct CDR3 sequences, 28% of which are singletons. These data come from a study of T cell repertoires in cytomegalovirus infection. Overall study context: Public signatures in TCR beta pointed to CMV infection and matching HLA type.

Overall study results and limits: The ex vivo response was dominated by HLA-C-restricted CMV-specific TCR beta clonotypes. CMV carriers having the relevant HLA were flagged by cumulative public TCR beta family frequency.

Material: PBMCs. The receptor comes from a human donor in good health (CMV status not recorded). Some clones in this sample may be carry-over from other donors' samples.

CDR3 sequence reads: CASSLAGGQDYGYTF. DNA of the CDR3: TGTGCCAGCAGTTTGGCTGGGGGGCAGGACTATGGCTACACCTTC. The chain uses TRBV12-3 or TRBV12-4 and TRBJ1-2, with TRBD1 as a possible D gene (6 bases). The CDR3 has 15 amino acids. V was cut by 3 bases and J by 3 bases, with 14 bases left in between.